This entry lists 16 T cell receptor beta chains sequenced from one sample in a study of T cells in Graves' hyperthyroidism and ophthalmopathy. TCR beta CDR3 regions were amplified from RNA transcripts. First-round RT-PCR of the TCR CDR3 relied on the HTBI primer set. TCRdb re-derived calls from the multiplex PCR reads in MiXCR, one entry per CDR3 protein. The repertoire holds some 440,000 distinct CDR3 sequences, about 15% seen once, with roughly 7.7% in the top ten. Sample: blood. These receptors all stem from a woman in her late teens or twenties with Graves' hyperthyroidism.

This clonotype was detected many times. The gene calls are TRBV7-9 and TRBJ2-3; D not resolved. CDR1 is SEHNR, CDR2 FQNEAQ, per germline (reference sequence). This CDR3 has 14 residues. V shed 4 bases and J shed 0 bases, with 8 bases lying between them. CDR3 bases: TGTGCCAGCAGCTCGTTGGGGAGCACAGATACGCAGTATTTT. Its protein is CASSSLGSTDTQYF. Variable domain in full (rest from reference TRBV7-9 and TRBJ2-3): DTGVSQNPRHKITKRGQNVTFRCDPISEHNRLYWYRQTLGQGPEFLTYFQNEAQLEKSRLLSDRFSAERPKGSFSTLEIQRTEQGDSAMYLCASSSLGSTDTQYFGPGTRLTVL.

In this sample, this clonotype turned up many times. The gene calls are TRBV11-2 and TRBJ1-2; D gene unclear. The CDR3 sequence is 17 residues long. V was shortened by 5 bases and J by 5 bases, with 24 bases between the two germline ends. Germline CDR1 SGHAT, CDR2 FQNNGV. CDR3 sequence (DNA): TGTGCCAGCAGCCCCGGGTCGGGAAACGAGAATCCTTATGGCTACACCTTC. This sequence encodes CASSPGSGNENPYGYTF.

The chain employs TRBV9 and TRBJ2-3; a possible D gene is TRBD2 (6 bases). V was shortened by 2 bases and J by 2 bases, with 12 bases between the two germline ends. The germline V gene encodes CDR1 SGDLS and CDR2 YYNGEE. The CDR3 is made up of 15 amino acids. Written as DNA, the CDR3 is TGTGCCAGCAGCGTGGCGGGGAGGAACACAGATACGCAGTATTTT. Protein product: CASSVAGRNTDTQYF. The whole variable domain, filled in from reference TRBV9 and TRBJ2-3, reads DSGVTQTPKHLITATGQRVTLRCSPRSGDLSVYWYQQSLDQGLQFLIQYYNGEERAKGNILERFSAQQFPDLHSELNLSSLELGDSALYFCASSVAGRNTDTQYFGPGTRLTVL.

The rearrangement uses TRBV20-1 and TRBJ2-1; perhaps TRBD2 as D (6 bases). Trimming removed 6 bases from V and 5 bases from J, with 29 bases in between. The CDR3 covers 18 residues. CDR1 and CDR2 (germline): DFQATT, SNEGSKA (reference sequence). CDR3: CSAPLPLLGGGSHNEQFF. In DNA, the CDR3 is TGCAGTGCCCCTCTCCCCCTTTTGGGAGGCGGGTCGCACAATGAGCAGTTCTTC.

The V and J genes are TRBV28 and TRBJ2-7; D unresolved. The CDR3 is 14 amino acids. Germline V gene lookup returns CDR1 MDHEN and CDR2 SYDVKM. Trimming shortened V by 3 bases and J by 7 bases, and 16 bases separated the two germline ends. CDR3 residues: CASSFNSSPGEQYF. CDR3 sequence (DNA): TGTGCCAGCAGTTTTAATTCGAGCCCTGGGGAGCAGTACTTC.

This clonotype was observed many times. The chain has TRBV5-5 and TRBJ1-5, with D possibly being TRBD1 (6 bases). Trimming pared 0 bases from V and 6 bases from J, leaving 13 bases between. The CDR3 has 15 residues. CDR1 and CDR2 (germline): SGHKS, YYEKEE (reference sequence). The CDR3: CASSLVLGGGQPQHF. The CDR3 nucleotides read TGTGCCAGCAGCTTGGTCCTAGGAGGGGGTCAGCCCCAGCATTTT.

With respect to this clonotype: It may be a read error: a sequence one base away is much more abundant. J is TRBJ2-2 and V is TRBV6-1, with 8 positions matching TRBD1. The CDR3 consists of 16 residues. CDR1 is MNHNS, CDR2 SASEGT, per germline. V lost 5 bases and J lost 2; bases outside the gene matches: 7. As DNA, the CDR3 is TGTGCCAGCAGTAGGACAGGGACGATCAACACCGGGGAGCTGTTTTTT. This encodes CASSRTGTINTGELFF.

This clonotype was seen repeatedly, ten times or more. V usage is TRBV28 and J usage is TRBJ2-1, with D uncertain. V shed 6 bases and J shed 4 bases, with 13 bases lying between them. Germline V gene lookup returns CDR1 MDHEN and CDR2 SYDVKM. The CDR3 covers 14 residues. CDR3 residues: CASRSRDSYNEQFF. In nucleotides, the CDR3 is TGTGCCAGCAGGAGTAGAGACTCATACAATGAGCAGTTCTTC.

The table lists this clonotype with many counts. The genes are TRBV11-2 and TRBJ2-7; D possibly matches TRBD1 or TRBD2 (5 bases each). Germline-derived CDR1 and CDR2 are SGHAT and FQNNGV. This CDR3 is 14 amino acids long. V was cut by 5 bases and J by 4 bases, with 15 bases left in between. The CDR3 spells CASSLPSEGYEQYF. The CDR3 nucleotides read TGTGCCAGCAGCCTTCCCAGCGAGGGGTACGAGCAGTACTTC.

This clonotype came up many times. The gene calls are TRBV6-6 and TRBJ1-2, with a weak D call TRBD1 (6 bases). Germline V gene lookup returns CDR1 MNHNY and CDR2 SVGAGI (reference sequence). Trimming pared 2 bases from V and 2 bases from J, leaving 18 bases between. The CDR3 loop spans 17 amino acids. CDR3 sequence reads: CASSYSSAGEPNYGYTF. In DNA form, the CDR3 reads TGTGCCAGCAGTTACAGCTCGGCAGGGGAACCGAACTATGGCTACACCTTC.

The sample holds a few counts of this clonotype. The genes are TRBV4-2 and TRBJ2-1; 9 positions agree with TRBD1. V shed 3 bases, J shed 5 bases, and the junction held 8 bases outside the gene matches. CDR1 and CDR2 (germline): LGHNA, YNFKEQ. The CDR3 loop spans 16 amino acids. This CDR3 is CASSHQAGQGNNEQFF. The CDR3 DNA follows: TGTGCCAGCAGCCACCAGGCGGGACAGGGTAACAATGAGCAGTTCTTC.

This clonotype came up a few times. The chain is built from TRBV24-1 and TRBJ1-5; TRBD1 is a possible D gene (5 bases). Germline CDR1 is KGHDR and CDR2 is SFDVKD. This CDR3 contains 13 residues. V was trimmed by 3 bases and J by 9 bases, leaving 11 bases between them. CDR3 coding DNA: TGTGCCACCAGTGATGGGGCGGCGGGGCCCCAGCATTTT. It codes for CATSDGAAGPQHF.

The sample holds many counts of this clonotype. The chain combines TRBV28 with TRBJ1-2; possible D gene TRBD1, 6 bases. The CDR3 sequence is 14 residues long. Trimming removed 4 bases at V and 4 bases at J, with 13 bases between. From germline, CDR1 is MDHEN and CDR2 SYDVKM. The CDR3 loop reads CASSWTDRAYGYTF. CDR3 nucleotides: TGTGCCAGCAGTTGGACAGATCGAGCCTATGGCTACACCTTC.

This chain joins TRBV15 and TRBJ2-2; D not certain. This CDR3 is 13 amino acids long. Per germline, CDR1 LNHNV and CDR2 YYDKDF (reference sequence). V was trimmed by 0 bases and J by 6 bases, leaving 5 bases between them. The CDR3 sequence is CATSRDDPGELFF. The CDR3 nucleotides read TGTGCCACCAGCAGAGATGACCCCGGGGAGCTGTTTTTT.

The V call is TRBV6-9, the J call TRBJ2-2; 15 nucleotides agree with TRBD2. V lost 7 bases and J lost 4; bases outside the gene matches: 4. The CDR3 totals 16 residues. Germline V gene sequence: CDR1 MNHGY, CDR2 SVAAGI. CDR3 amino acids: CASTGLAGGCTGELFF. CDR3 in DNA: TGTGCCAGCACCGGACTAGCGGGGGGGTGCACCGGGGAGCTGTTTTTT.

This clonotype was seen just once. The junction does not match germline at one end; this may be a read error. The CDR3 nucleotides are TGCGCCAGCAGCTCACCTTGGGGGGGCGGCCAAGAGACCCAGTACTTC. The encoded protein is CASSSPWGGGQETQYF. The rearrangement joins TRBV9 to TRBJ2-5; possible D gene TRBD2, 7 bases. CDR1 is SGDLS and CDR2 is YYNGEE in the germline V gene. The CDR3 totals 16 residues.